This is a list of T cell receptor beta chains from one sample in a study of cytomegalovirus exposure and HLA in healthy donors. Produced via immunoSEQ multiplex PCR; TCRdb's table is partial and in-frame only. Of around 60,000 clones detected, about 72% appear once; the ten largest clones hold roughly 25%. Sequencing used PBMCs. The receptor source for this set is a man aged 45-65 years in good health and CMV-seropositive. Each CDR3 is given with its conserved first and last residue. The size of a clone is reported for some rows only, either as once, few or many, or as a class for expanded clones.

size	V	J	CDR3
.	TRBV1	TRBJ2-6	CTSSPRSSGANVLTF
once	TRBV9	TRBJ2-4	CASPKSSSRNKNIQYF
few	TRBV4-3	TRBJ2-1	CASSPTGGSSYNEQFF
.	TRBV5-1	TRBJ1-6	CASSLTGTNSPLHF
.	TRBV5-1	TRBJ1-6	CASSLEGQGTYNSPLHF
few	TRBV30	TRBJ1-4	CAWSRQQEKLFF
.	TRBV7-2	TRBJ1-2	CASSQTMASGGYTF
.	TRBV11-3	TRBJ2-1	CASSFGGRGNEQFF
.	TRBV28	TRBJ2-2	CASSLFGLTQTGELFF
.	TRBV28	TRBJ1-5	CASSSGTGLRNQPQHF
.	TRBV2	TRBJ2-3	CASTKLAASTDTQYF
few	TRBV28	TRBJ2-7	CASSLALAGVSYEQYF
.	TRBV15	TRBJ1-5	CATSRVRQDNQPQHF
.	TRBV30	TRBJ2-5	CAWSVLRGRETQYF
.	TRBV6-1	TRBJ1-2	CASSEGDRVYGYTF
.	TRBV5-1	TRBJ2-7	CASSLAGISEQYF
once	TRBV7-9	TRBJ1-2	CASSLDRASGYTF
.	TRBV30	TRBJ1-5	CAWSPTGSGNQPQHF
few	TRBV25-1	TRBJ2-7	CASSDPGKGAGYEQYF
once	TRBV15	TRBJ2-5	CATSRPLAGGRETQYF
.	TRBV27	TRBJ2-2	CASSAALAGGPAGELFF
.	TRBV25-1	TRBJ2-6	CASSEESGANVLTF
.	TRBV5-1	TRBJ1-4	CASSSRTGGGSNEKLFF
.	TRBV10-3	TRBJ2-5	CAISGTGKETQYF
few	TRBV2	TRBJ1-6	CASSPSTGNNSPLHF
.	TRBV7-9	TRBJ2-2	CASLQGARTGELFF
few	TRBV5-4	TRBJ1-1	CASSLGQQMNTEAFF
.	TRBV6-1	TRBJ1-2	CATKGSGSFYGYTF
.	TRBV5-1	TRBJ2-1	CASRSSGGSGEQFF
.	TRBV6-6	TRBJ2-3	CASSRVVSGTDTQYF